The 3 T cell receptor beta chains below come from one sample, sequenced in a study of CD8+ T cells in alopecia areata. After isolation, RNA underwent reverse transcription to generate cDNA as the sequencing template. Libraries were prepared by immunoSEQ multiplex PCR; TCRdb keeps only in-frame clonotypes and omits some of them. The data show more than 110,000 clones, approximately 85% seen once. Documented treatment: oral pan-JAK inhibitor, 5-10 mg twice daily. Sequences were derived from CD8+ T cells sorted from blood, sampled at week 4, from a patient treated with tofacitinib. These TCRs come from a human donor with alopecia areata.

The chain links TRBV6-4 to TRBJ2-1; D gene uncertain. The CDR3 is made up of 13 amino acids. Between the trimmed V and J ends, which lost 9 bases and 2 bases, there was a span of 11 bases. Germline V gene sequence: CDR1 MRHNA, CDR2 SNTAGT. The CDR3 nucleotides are TGTGCCAGTACAGTCCCTCCCTACAATGAGCAGTTCTTC. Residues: CASTVPPYNEQFF.

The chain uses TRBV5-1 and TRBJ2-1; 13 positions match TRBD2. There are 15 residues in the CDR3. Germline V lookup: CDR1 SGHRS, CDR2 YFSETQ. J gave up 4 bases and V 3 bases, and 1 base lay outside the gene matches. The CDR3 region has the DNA TGCGCCAGCAGCTGGACTAGCGGGGGATACAATGAGCAGTTCTTC. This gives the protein CASSWTSGGYNEQFF.

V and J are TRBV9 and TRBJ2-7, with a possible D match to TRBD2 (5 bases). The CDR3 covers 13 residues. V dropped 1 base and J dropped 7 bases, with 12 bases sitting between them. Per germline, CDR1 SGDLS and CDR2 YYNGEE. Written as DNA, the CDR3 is TGTGCCAGCAGCGTAAGCGGATCGAGTGAGCAGTACTTC. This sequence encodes CASSVSGSSEQYF.